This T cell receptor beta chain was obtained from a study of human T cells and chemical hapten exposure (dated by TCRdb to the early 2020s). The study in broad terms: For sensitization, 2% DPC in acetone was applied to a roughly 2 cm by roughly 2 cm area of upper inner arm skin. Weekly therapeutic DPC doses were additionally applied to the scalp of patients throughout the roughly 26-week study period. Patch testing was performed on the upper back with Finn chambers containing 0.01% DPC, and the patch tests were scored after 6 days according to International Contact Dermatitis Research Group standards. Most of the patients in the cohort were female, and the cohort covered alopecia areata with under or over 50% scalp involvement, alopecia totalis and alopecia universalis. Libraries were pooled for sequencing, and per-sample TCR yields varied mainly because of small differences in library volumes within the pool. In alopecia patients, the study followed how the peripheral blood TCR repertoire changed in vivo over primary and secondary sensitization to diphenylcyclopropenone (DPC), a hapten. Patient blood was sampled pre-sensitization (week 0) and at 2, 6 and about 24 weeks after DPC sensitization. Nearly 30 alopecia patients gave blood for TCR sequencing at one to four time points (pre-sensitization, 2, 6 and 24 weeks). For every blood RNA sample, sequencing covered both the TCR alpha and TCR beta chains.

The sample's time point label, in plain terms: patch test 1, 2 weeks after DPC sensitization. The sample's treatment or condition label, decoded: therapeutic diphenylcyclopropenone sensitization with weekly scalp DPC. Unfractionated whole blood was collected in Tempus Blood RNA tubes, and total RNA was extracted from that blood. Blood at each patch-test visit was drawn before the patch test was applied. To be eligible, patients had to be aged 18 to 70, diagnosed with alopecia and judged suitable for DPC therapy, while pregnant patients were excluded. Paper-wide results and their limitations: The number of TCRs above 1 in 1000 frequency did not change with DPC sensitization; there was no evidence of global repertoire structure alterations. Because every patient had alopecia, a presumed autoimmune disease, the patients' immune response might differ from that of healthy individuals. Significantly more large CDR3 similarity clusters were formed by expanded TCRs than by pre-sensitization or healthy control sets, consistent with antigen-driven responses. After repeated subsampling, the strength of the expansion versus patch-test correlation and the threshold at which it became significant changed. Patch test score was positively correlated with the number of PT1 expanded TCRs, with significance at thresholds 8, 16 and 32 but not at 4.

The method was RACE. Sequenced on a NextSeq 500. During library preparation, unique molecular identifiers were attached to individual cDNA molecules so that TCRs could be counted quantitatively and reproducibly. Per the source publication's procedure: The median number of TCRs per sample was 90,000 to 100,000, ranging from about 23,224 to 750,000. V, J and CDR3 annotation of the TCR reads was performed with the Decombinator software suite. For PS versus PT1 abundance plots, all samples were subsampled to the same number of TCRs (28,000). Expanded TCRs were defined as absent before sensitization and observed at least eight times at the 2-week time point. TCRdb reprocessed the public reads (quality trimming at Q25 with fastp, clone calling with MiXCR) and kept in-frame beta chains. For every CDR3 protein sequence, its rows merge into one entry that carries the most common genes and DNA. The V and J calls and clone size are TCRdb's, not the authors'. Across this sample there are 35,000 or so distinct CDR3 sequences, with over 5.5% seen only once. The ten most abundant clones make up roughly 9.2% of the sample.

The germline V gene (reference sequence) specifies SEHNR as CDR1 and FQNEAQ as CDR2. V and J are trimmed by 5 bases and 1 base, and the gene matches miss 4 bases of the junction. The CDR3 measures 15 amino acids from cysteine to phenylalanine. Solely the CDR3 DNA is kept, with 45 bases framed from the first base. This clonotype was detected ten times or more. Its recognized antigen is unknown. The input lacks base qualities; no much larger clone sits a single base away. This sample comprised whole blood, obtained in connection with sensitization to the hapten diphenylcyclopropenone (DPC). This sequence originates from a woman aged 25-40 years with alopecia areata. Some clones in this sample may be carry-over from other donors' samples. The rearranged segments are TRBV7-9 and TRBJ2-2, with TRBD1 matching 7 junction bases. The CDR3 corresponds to CASSIRQGNTGELFF. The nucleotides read TGTGCCAGCAGCATCAGACAGGGGAACACCGGGGAGCTGTTTTTT.